The next 5 T cell receptor beta chains were all read from a single sample in a study of blood T cell repertoires in COVID-19. Data came from immunoSEQ multiplex PCR; TCRdb stores just in-frame clones and leaves some out. The table lists about 150,000 clones, approximately 83% of them singletons. Material for sequencing was peripheral blood. Every receptor here comes from a man in his 70s with acute or convalescent COVID-19.

The chain couples TRBV27 to TRBJ1-3; 8 bases agree with TRBD1. The CDR3 spans 13 residues. Germline V gives CDR1 MNHEY, CDR2 SMNVEV (reference sequence). Germline trimming cut 5 bases from V and 3 bases from J; bases unmatched to any gene: 0. The CDR3 DNA is TGTGCCAGCAGTGACAGGGGTGGAAACACCATATATTTT. This gives the protein CASSDRGGNTIYF.

The chain is built from TRBV6-6 and TRBJ2-7; the match to TRBD2 covers 8 bases. CDR1 and CDR2 from the germline V gene are MNHNY and SVGAGI (reference sequence). Trimming cost V 4 bases and J 0 bases; bases outside gene matches: 8. This CDR3 has 16 residues. Here the CDR3 reads CASSSFLAGFSYEQYF. In nucleotides, the CDR3 is TGTGCCAGCAGTTCGTTCCTAGCGGGCTTCTCCTACGAGCAGTACTTC.

The chain uses TRBV6-2 or TRBV6-3 and TRBJ1-1, with 7 nucleotides matching TRBD1. Germline V gene data show CDR1 as MNHEY and CDR2 as SVGEGT. The CDR3 is made up of 13 amino acids. V was clipped by 6 bases and J by 5 bases; unmatched bases: 6. The CDR3 DNA follows: TGTGCCAGCAGCGACGACAGGGATACTGAAGCTTTCTTT. Protein: CASSDDRDTEAFF.

V gene TRBV18 combines with J gene TRBJ2-7, with D perhaps TRBD2 (7 bases). The CDR3 contains 16 residues. Trimming pared 1 base from V and 4 bases from J, leaving 17 bases between. Looked up from germline, CDR1 is KGHSH and CDR2 is LQKENI. The CDR3 sequence: CASSPRRGHKIYEQYF. As DNA, the CDR3 is TGTGCCAGCTCACCACGGCGGGGGCACAAGATATACGAGCAGTACTTC.

V is TRBV5-1 and J is TRBJ2-6, with no clear D. Deletions cut 0 bases from V and 0 bases from J, with 4 bases between. Germline CDR1 and CDR2: SGHRS and YFSETQ. The CDR3 spans 15 residues. The CDR3 loop is CASSLVVSGANVLTF. The DNA of the CDR3 is TGCGCCAGCAGCTTGGTCGTCTCTGGGGCCAACGTCCTGACTTTC.